This T cell receptor (beta chain) was sequenced in a study of blood T cells in healthy people across ages. Study observations and caveats: When set beside aged donors, long-lived donors presented more naive CD4+ cells and higher diversity. With donor CMV status unknown, expanded clonotype changes were possibly confounded.

Per germline, CDR1 SEHNR and CDR2 FQNEAQ (reference sequence). V lost 5 bases and J lost 5; bases outside the gene matches: 6. CDR3 length: 14 amino acids. Caucasian, healthy and from Russia, the donors were aged between roughly 6 and 95. Regarding this clonotype: The antigen remains undetermined.

The second PCR ran roughly 6 to 11 cycles with a sample-barcoded 5' primer and J-beta primers. One entry per CDR3 protein results from TCRdb running MiXCR on the 5' RACE reads. Of around 650,000 distinct CDR3 sequences listed, roughly two fifths are singletons. This receptor was obtained from a man at least 80 years old in good health. The material sequenced was blood. V and J are TRBV7-9 and TRBJ2-5, with 9 bases identical to TRBD2. The CDR3 DNA sequence: TGTGCCAGCAGCGTCCTAGCGGGAAAGGAGACCCAGTACTTC. Its translation: CASSVLAGKETQYF.